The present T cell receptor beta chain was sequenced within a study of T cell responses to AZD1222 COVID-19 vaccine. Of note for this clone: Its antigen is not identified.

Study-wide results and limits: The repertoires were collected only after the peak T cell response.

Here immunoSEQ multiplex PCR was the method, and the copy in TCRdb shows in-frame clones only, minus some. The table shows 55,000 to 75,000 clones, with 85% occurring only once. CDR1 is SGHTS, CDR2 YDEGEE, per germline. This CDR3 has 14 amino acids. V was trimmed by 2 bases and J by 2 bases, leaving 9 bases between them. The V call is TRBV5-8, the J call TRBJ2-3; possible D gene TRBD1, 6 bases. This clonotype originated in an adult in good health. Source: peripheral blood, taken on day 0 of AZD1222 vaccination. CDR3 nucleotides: TGTGCCAGCAGCTTCAGGGGCCCCACAGATACGCAGTATTTT. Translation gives CASSFRGPTDTQYF.